Below are 21 T cell receptor beta chains sequenced from a single sample in a study of blood T cell repertoires in COVID-19. The assay was immunoSEQ multiplex PCR, and TCRdb's table has in-frame clones only and misses some. Of 72,000 or so clones in the sample, around nine tenths are singletons; the top ten hold around 13%. Sequencing input: peripheral blood. These receptors were collected from a woman between 55 and 75 years old with acute or convalescent COVID-19.

The rearrangement links TRBV5-1 to TRBJ1-1; D perhaps matches TRBD1 (5 bases). The CDR3 runs to 14 residues. Between the trimmed V and J ends, which lost 0 bases and 1 base, there was a span of 7 bases. The germline V gene encodes CDR1 SGHRS and CDR2 YFSETQ. The CDR3 is CASSLDRSNTEAFF. The CDR3 coding sequence is TGCGCCAGCAGCTTGGACAGGTCGAACACTGAAGCTTTCTTT.

This chain uses TRBV9 with TRBJ1-1, with TRBD1 as a possible D gene (6 bases). V gave up 4 bases and J gave up 4 bases, with 14 bases separating them. This CDR3 is built from 14 residues. Germline CDR1 SGDLS, CDR2 YYNGEE. CDR3 in DNA: TGTGCCAGCAGCTTCATCGTACAGGGCACTGAAGCTTTCTTT. Its protein is CASSFIVQGTEAFF.

The rearrangement joins TRBV6-6 to TRBJ1-2; D remains unclear. There are 11 residues in the CDR3. Germline-derived CDR1 and CDR2 are MNHNY and SVGAGI (reference sequence). The V end lost 6 bases, the J end lost 7 bases, and 9 bases lay between the germline ends. This CDR3 reads CASSLAIGYTF. In nucleotides, the CDR3 is TGTGCCAGCAGCCTGGCCATTGGCTACACCTTC.

The J gene is TRBJ2-3, the V gene TRBV7-8; D remains ambiguous. There are 15 residues in the CDR3. Germline V gene data show CDR1 as SGHVS and CDR2 as FQNEAQ. The V end lost 5 bases, the J end lost 0 bases, and 12 bases lay between the germline ends. Here the CDR3 reads CASSRIELSTDTQYF. The CDR3 DNA is TGTGCCAGCAGCCGTATCGAGCTAAGCACAGATACGCAGTATTTT. Together with reference TRBV7-8 and TRBJ2-3, the CDR3 gives the full variable domain: GAGVSQSPRYKVAKRGQDVALRCDPISGHVSLFWYQQALGQGPEFLTYFQNEAQLDKSGLPSDRFFAERPEGSVSTLKIQRTQQEDSAVYLCASSRIELSTDTQYFGPGTRLTVL.

The V and J genes are TRBV10-3 and TRBJ1-2; 12 bases agree with TRBD1. In germline, CDR1 is ENHRY, CDR2 SYGVKD. V lost 0 bases, J lost 2 bases, and 7 bases stayed unmatched. The CDR3 runs 18 residues. The CDR3 region has the DNA TGTGCCATCAGTGAGTCAATTTTCGGGACAGGGGGCAACTATGGCTACACCTTC. As protein: CAISESIFGTGGNYGYTF.

The chain carries TRBV7-9 and TRBJ2-7; 10 bases are shared with TRBD1. V lost 1 base, J lost 1 base, and 4 bases stayed unmatched. CDR3 size: 16 residues. Germline CDR1 is SEHNR and CDR2 is FQNEAQ (reference sequence). CDR3 residues: CASSLGGQGRSYEQYF. Written as DNA, the CDR3 is TGTGCCAGCAGCTTAGGGGGACAGGGGAGGTCCTACGAGCAGTACTTC.

This clone has a single count. The chain carries TRBV7-9 and TRBJ1-2; D is perhaps TRBD1 (5 bases). The ends were cut back, 5 bases at V and 7 bases at J, with 17 bases in the middle. Looked up from germline, CDR1 is SEHNR and CDR2 is FQNEAQ (reference sequence). The CDR3 spans 14 residues. CDR3 in amino acids: CASSPGSRESGYTF. The CDR3 DNA reads as TGTGCCAGCAGCCCAGGGTCGCGGGAAAGTGGCTACACCTTC.

The chain uses TRBV6-6 and TRBJ2-3, with 12 nucleotides matching TRBD2. Germline loops: CDR1 MNHNY, CDR2 SVGAGI (reference sequence). Trimming cost V 6 bases and J 5 bases; bases outside gene matches: 6. The CDR3 is 15 amino acids. For the CDR3, the DNA is TGTGCCAGCAGCCGGACTAGCGGGGATGTAGATACGCAGTATTTT. Protein sequence: CASSRTSGDVDTQYF.

V is TRBV3-1 (or the pseudogene TRBV3-2) and J is TRBJ1-2; 7 positions agree with TRBD1. J was trimmed by 3 bases and V by 6 bases; bases with no gene match: 7. The germline gives CDR1 LGHDT, CDR2 YNNKEL (reference sequence). This CDR3 has 14 residues. The CDR3 region has the DNA TGTGCCAGCAGTCCACAGGGGATTCACTATGGCTACACCTTC. Protein sequence: CASSPQGIHYGYTF.

This chain joins TRBV5-1 and TRBJ2-7; D might be TRBD1 (5 bases). Deletions cut 0 bases from V and 3 bases from J, with 7 bases between. CDR1 is SGHRS and CDR2 is YFSETQ in the germline V gene. The CDR3 consists of 13 residues. CDR3 sequence: CASSLAQDYEQYF. The CDR3 coding sequence is TGCGCCAGCAGCTTGGCACAGGACTACGAGCAGTACTTC.

This clone was recorded only once. V usage is TRBV4-1 and J usage is TRBJ1-1; D is perhaps TRBD1 (6 bases). This CDR3 is built from 14 residues. Germline V lookup: CDR1 MGHRA, CDR2 YSYEKL. The V and J ends lost 4 bases and 3 bases respectively, with 12 bases between them. This chain's CDR3 is CASSRREGDTEAFF. CDR3 nucleotide sequence: TGCGCCAGCAGCCGCAGGGAGGGGGACACTGAAGCTTTCTTT.

This chain connects TRBV3-1 (or the pseudogene TRBV3-2) to TRBJ1-2, with D perhaps matching TRBD1 (6 bases). The CDR3 has 14 amino acids. CDR1 and CDR2 from the germline V gene are LGHDT and YNNKEL (reference sequence). Between the trimmed V and J ends, which lost 1 base and 7 bases, there was a span of 13 bases. CDR3: CASSQVTGFGGYTF. The CDR3 DNA sequence: TGTGCCAGCAGCCAAGTGACAGGCTTTGGTGGCTACACCTTC.

This clone was found once. V gene TRBV19 combines with J gene TRBJ1-4, with 8 bases that match TRBD1. Per the germline V gene, CDR1 is LNHDA and CDR2 is SQIVND (reference sequence). V shed 6 bases, J shed 7 bases, and the junction held 7 bases outside the gene matches. The CDR3 runs to 14 residues. The CDR3 DNA reads as TGTGCCAGTAGGAATCAGGGGGCTGTTGAAAAACTGTTTTTT. Translation gives CASRNQGAVEKLFF.

The chain combines TRBV7-9 with TRBJ1-2; D is undetermined. The germline V gene encodes CDR1 SEHNR and CDR2 FQNEAQ (reference sequence). The CDR3 sequence is 12 residues long. The V end was cut by 1 base, the J end by 9 bases, with 9 bases between. The CDR3 protein is CASSLGMQSYTF. The CDR3 DNA follows: TGTGCCAGCAGCTTAGGTATGCAGAGCTACACCTTC.

V gene TRBV10-3 combines with J gene TRBJ1-6, with D possibly being TRBD1 (6 bases). V lost 2 bases to trimming and J lost 14 bases, with 10 bases between them. Germline V gene data show CDR1 as ENHRY and CDR2 as SYGVKD. The CDR3 sequence is 12 residues long. In DNA form, the CDR3 reads TGTGCCATCAGTGAGGACAGGTATACCCTCCACTTT. Its protein is CAISEDRYTLHF.

The DNA for the CDR3 is TGTGCCAGCAGCTTGTCGACGGACAGGGGGGGAAAACTGTTTTTT. It specifies CASSLSTDRGGKLFF. The rearrangement links TRBV5-5 to TRBJ1-4, with 10 bases fitting TRBD1. V shed 1 base, J shed 10 bases, and the junction held 7 bases outside the gene matches. Per the germline V gene, CDR1 is SGHKS and CDR2 is YYEKEE (reference sequence). The CDR3 has 15 residues. Full variable domain (outside the CDR3, taken from reference TRBV5-5 and TRBJ1-4): DAGVTQSPTHLIKTRGQQVTLRCSPISGHKSVSWYQQVLGQGPQFIFQYYEKEERGRGNFPDRFSARQFPNYSSELNVNALLLGDSALYLCASSLSTDRGGKLFFGSGTQLSVL.

This chain links TRBV19 with TRBJ1-1; TRBD1 might be the D (6 bases). Per the germline V gene, CDR1 is LNHDA and CDR2 is SQIVND (reference sequence). V lost 4 bases to trimming and J lost 3 bases, with 12 bases between them. This CDR3 has 14 residues. CDR3: CASSKGGPYTEAFF. The CDR3 bases are TGTGCCAGTAGTAAAGGGGGACCGTACACTGAAGCTTTCTTT.

The chain has TRBV19 and TRBJ2-2; tentatively, D is TRBD1 (7 bases). CDR3 length: 15 residues. V gave up 3 bases and J gave up 3 bases, with 11 bases separating them. Germline V lookup: CDR1 LNHDA, CDR2 SQIVND (reference sequence). The CDR3 region is CASSMVRGDTGELFF. Here the CDR3 DNA reads TGTGCCAGTAGTATGGTCAGGGGGGACACCGGGGAGCTGTTTTTT.

V and J are TRBV2 and TRBJ2-1; D unclear. V was cut by 5 bases and J by 7 bases, with 6 bases left in between. This CDR3 has 11 residues. The germline CDR1 and CDR2 sequences are SNHLY and FYNNEI. CDR3 DNA sequence: TGTGCCAGCAGTCCCCAGAATGAGCAGTTCTTC. This gives the protein CASSPQNEQFF.

The chain employs TRBV7-2 and TRBJ2-1; 8 bases align to TRBD1. Trimming removed 0 bases from V and 6 bases from J; junction bases left unmatched: 7. The CDR3 has 16 residues. Germline assignment: CDR1 SGHTA and CDR2 FQGNSA. For the CDR3, the DNA is TGTGCCAGCAGCTTAGCCGGACAGGGTCTGGGCAATGAGCAGTTCTTC. The encoded protein is CASSLAGQGLGNEQFF.

This chain connects TRBV21-1 to TRBJ2-7; the table's D call, TRBD1, has no DNA check behind it. TRBV21-1 is a recognized pseudogene. The CDR3 covers 17 residues. The CDR3 region has the DNA TGTGCCAGCAGCAAAGGAGAACGGACAGGGGGCTTTTACGAGCAGTACTTC. Translating gives CASSKGERTGGFYEQYF.